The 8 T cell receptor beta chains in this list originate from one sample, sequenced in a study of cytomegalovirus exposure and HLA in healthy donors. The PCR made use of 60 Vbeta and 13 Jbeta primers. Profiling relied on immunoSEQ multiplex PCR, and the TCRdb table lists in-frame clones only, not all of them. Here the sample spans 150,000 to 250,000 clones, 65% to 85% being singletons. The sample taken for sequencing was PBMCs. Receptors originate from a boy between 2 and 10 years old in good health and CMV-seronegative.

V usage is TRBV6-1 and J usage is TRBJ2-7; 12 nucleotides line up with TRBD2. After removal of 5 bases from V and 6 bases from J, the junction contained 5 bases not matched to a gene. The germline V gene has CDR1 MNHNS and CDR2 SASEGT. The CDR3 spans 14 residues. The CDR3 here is CASSLLAGGSEQYF. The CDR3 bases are TGTGCCAGCAGTCTACTAGCGGGGGGCTCCGAGCAGTACTTC.

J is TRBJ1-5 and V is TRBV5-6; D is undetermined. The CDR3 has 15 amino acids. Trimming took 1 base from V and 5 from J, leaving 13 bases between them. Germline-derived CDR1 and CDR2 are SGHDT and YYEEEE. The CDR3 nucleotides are TGTGCCAGCAGCTTGAGCGGGTGGGGTCATCAGCCCCAGCATTTT. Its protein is CASSLSGWGHQPQHF.

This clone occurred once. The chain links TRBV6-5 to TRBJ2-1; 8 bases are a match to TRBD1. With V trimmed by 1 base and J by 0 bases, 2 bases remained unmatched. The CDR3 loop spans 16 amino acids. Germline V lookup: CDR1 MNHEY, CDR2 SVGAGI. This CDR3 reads CASSYWTGSSYNEQFF. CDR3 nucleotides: TGTGCCAGCAGTTACTGGACAGGGAGCTCCTACAATGAGCAGTTCTTC.

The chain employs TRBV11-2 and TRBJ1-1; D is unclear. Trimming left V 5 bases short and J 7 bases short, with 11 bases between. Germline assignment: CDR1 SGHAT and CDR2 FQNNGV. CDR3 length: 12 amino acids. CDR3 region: CASSVEGGEAFF. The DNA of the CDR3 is TGTGCCAGCAGCGTCGAAGGAGGTGAAGCTTTCTTT.

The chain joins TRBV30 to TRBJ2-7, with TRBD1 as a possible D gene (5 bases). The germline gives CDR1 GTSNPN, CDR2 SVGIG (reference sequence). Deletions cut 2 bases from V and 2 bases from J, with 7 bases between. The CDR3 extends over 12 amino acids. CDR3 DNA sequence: TGTGCCTGGAGTCAGGGAACCTACGAGCAGTACTTC. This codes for CAWSQGTYEQYF. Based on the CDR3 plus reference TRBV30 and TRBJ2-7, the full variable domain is SQTIHQWPATLVQPVGSPLSLECTVEGTSNPNLYWYRQAAGRGLQLLFYSVGIGQISSEVPQNLSASRPQDRQFILSSKKLLLSDSGFYLCAWSQGTYEQYFGPGTRLTVT.

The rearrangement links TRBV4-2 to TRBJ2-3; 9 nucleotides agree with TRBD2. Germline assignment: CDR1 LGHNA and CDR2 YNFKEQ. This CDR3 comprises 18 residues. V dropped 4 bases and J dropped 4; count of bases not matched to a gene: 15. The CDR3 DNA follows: TGTGCCAGCAGCCTCCTGGGGGAAGCGGGGGGAAACGCAGATACGCAGTATTTT. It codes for CASSLLGEAGGNADTQYF.

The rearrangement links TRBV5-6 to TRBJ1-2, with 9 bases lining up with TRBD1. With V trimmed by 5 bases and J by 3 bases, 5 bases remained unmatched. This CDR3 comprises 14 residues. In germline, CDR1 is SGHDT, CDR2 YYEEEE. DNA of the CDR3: TGTGCCAGCAGGCTACAGGGGGCGGACTATGGCTACACCTTC. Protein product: CASRLQGADYGYTF.

The CDR3 loop is CASSARGVGNSPLHF. The CDR3, as DNA: TGTGCCAGCAGCGCCCGGGGGGTGGGTAATTCACCCCTCCACTTT. The genes are TRBV7-8 and TRBJ1-6; tentatively, D is TRBD1 (5 bases). V gave up 5 bases and J gave up 6 bases, with 14 bases separating them. This CDR3 is 15 amino acids long. Germline CDR1 is SGHVS and CDR2 is FQNEAQ.